These T cell receptor beta chains were read from a single sample in a study of T cell responses to AZD1222 COVID-19 vaccine. Sequencing was performed with immunoSEQ multiplex PCR; in TCRdb, only in-frame clones are kept and a portion is missing. The sample lists some 71,000 clones, 84% occurring once. This sample comprised peripheral blood, obtained on day 0 of AZD1222 vaccination. These receptors came from an adult in good health. CDR3s include the opening cysteine and the closing phenylalanine or tryptophan. The D gene is left open where the match is weak. The listing skips clone size in some rows; elsewhere it reads once, few, many or a size class.

v_call: TRBV7-9; d_call: TRBD2; j_call: TRBJ2-2; clone_size: -; cdr3_nt: TGTGCCAGCAGCTCCATAGCGGGGGGCCAAGACGGCGGGGAGCTGTTTTTT; cdr3_aa: CASSSIAGGQDGGELFF
v_call: TRBV19; d_call: TRBD1; j_call: TRBJ2-5; clone_size: -; cdr3_nt: TGTGCCAGTAGTATAGGGACCAGGGGGCTAAAGACCCAGTACTTC; cdr3_aa: CASSIGTRGLKTQYF
v_call: TRBV7-2; d_call: TRBD2; j_call: TRBJ2-1; clone_size: -; cdr3_nt: TGTGCCAGCAGCCCACAGCGGGGGAGCAACAATGAGCAGTTCTTC; cdr3_aa: CASSPQRGSNNEQFF
v_call: TRBV7-9; d_call: TRBD2; j_call: TRBJ2-1; clone_size: many; cdr3_nt: TGTGCCAGCAGCCCTAGGGTCCGGGCCGGACTAGCGGTACGTAATGAGCAGTTCTTC; cdr3_aa: CASSPRVRAGLAVRNEQFF
v_call: TRBV7-3; d_call: TRBD2; j_call: TRBJ2-3; clone_size: -; cdr3_nt: TGTGCCAGCAGCCCCCGGGGGGGCCACGATACGCAGTATTTT; cdr3_aa: CASSPRGGHDTQYF
v_call: TRBV7-2; d_call: -; j_call: TRBJ2-7; clone_size: -; cdr3_nt: TGTGCCAGCAGCCGGACCCTAGAATCCCAATACGAGCAGTACTTC; cdr3_aa: CASSRTLESQYEQYF
v_call: TRBV11-2; d_call: TRBD1; j_call: TRBJ2-1; clone_size: -; cdr3_nt: TGTGCCAGCAGCATAGGACAGGGGGATGAGCAGTTCTTC; cdr3_aa: CASSIGQGDEQFF
v_call: TRBV4-1; d_call: -; j_call: TRBJ2-3; clone_size: -; cdr3_nt: TGCGCCAGCAGCCAAGGACAGAAAAACACAGATACGCAGTATTTT; cdr3_aa: CASSQGQKNTDTQYF
v_call: TRBV10-1; d_call: -; j_call: TRBJ1-4; clone_size: -; cdr3_nt: TGCGCCAGCAGTGACGGGGTTAATGAAAAACTGTTTTTT; cdr3_aa: CASSDGVNEKLFF
v_call: TRBV3-1/TRBV3-2; d_call: -; j_call: TRBJ1-2; clone_size: -; cdr3_nt: TGTGCCAGCAGCCGACTAAGGGGGGCCTATGGCTACACCTTC; cdr3_aa: CASSRLRGAYGYTF
v_call: TRBV28; d_call: TRBD1; j_call: TRBJ1-3; clone_size: -; cdr3_nt: TGTGCCAGCAGTTCTGGACAGGGGTACTCTGGAAACACCATATATTTT; cdr3_aa: CASSSGQGYSGNTIYF
v_call: TRBV18; d_call: -; j_call: TRBJ2-5; clone_size: once; cdr3_nt: TGTGCCAGCTCACTAAATCTGCCGGGGCAAGAGACCCAGTACTTC; cdr3_aa: CASSLNLPGQETQYF
v_call: TRBV27; d_call: -; j_call: TRBJ1-2; clone_size: -; cdr3_nt: TGTGCCAGCAGTTTCTCGGGGGGATTAGGTGGCTACACCTTC; cdr3_aa: CASSFSGGLGGYTF
v_call: TRBV14; d_call: TRBD2; j_call: TRBJ2-2; clone_size: few; cdr3_nt: TGTGCCAGCAGCCAGAGACTAGCGCGAACCGGGGAGCTGTTTTTT; cdr3_aa: CASSQRLARTGELFF
v_call: TRBV6-5; d_call: -; j_call: TRBJ2-7; clone_size: -; cdr3_nt: TGTGCCAGCAGGCAGATCTTCGAGCAGTACTTC; cdr3_aa: CASRQIFEQYF
v_call: TRBV21-1; d_call: -; j_call: TRBJ2-2; clone_size: -; cdr3_nt: TGTGCCAGCAGATCTCGGGGTGGGACCGGGGAGCTGTTTTTT; cdr3_aa: CASRSRGGTGELFF
v_call: TRBV6-4; d_call: -; j_call: TRBJ2-5; clone_size: -; cdr3_nt: TGTGCCATCCTAGAATTACCAAGCCAGGGCCGTCCCCCACAAGAGACCCAGTACTTC; cdr3_aa: CAILELPSQGRPPQETQYF
v_call: TRBV4-2; d_call: -; j_call: TRBJ2-1; clone_size: -; cdr3_nt: TGTGCCAGCAGCCAAGGAGTGTCCCCCTACAATGAGCAGTTCTTC; cdr3_aa: CASSQGVSPYNEQFF
v_call: TRBV9; d_call: -; j_call: TRBJ1-1; clone_size: -; cdr3_nt: TGTGCCAGCAGCGCCCTGTGGGGTAGGAACACTGAAGCTTTCTTT; cdr3_aa: CASSALWGRNTEAFF
v_call: TRBV19; d_call: TRBD2; j_call: TRBJ2-1; clone_size: -; cdr3_nt: TGTGCCAGTGGGACTAGCGGGGGGCCACGGGAGCAGTTCTTC; cdr3_aa: CASGTSGGPREQFF